This TCR beta chain derives from a study of blood T cell repertoires in COVID-19. Original data processing: Counts of nucleated cells, estimated from reference gene primer amplification, were obtained. Sequencing was performed with immunoSEQ multiplex PCR; in TCRdb, only in-frame clones are kept and a portion is missing. V and J calls and clone size follow that table, whereas D and trimming were derived from the DNA. In the table there are a few hundred thousand clones, 70% to 90% of which are singletons. Trimming removed 7 bases at V and 9 bases at J, with 15 bases between. The CDR3 has 12 residues. CDR1 is SGHTA and CDR2 is FQGNSA in the germline V gene.

This TCR derives from a woman in her thirties with active or convalescent COVID-19. This rearrangement joins TRBV7-2 to TRBJ1-1; D is unresolved. The sequenced sample consisted of peripheral blood. CDR3 residues: CASITYGEQAFF. CDR3 in DNA: TGTGCCAGCATCACTTACGGGGAGCAAGCTTTCTTT.